Sequencing of this T cell receptor beta chain was carried out in a study of blood T cell repertoires in COVID-19. Study in general: Acute-phase and convalescent COVID-19 samples originated in the United States, Italy and Spain. PBMCs, B-cell-depleted T cells, or T cells provided the cDNA or gDNA that made up the material.

The CDR3 covers 14 residues. Under the authors' procedure: Quantification of nucleated cells was approximated via reference gene primer amplification. Generated by immunoSEQ multiplex PCR, the TCRdb table keeps only in-frame clones and is missing some. Clonal size and the V and J genes are those of that table, whereas D and trimming came from the DNA. The table records tens of thousands of clones, around 80% of them present only once. The chain is built from TRBV21-1 and TRBJ2-7; the table's D call of TRBD2 was not tested on the DNA. TRBV21-1 is a pseudogene segment. The clonotype comes from a woman older than 75 with acute or convalescent COVID-19. The sequenced sample was peripheral blood. Here the CDR3 DNA reads TGTGCCAGCAGCAAACGCAGGAGGGTCGGCGAGCAGTACTTC. This translates into CASSKRRRVGEQYF.